This is a list of T cell receptor beta chains from one sample in a study of cytomegalovirus exposure and HLA in healthy donors. This table comes from immunoSEQ multiplex PCR, and its TCRdb copy is limited to in-frame clones, with some not included. The sample contains some 200,000 clones, more than 75% of which appear only once. Sequencing was performed on PBMCs. Source of these receptors: a woman aged 45 to 65 in good health and CMV-seropositive. Both conserved end residues are part of each CDR3. Fields, in order: J gene, V gene, CDR3 protein.

J gene: TRBJ2-4
V gene: TRBV6-1
CDR3 protein: CASRGDTGVNIQYF

J gene: TRBJ2-1
V gene: TRBV10-2
CDR3 protein: CASRSGTYNEQFF

J gene: TRBJ2-5
V gene: TRBV27
CDR3 protein: CASRLAGGYQETQYF

J gene: TRBJ2-1
V gene: TRBV11-3
CDR3 protein: CASSGTGTSGTFGNEQFF

J gene: TRBJ1-2
V gene: TRBV9
CDR3 protein: CASRHTTNYGYTF

J gene: TRBJ2-7
V gene: TRBV4-1
CDR3 protein: CASSQGGVSYEQYF

J gene: TRBJ2-7
V gene: TRBV15
CDR3 protein: CATSRQRGYEQYF

J gene: TRBJ2-7
V gene: TRBV10-3
CDR3 protein: CASSTGSVHEQYF

J gene: TRBJ1-2
V gene: TRBV4-1
CDR3 protein: CASSQVGGGTIQANYGYTF

J gene: TRBJ2-3
V gene: TRBV6-1
CDR3 protein: CASTASGTDTQYF

J gene: TRBJ2-5
V gene: TRBV7-8
CDR3 protein: CASSLVQGAETQYF

J gene: TRBJ2-5
V gene: TRBV7-2
CDR3 protein: CASSLFGGSETQYF

J gene: TRBJ1-2
V gene: TRBV2
CDR3 protein: CASSSRGQPSGYTF

J gene: TRBJ2-3
V gene: TRBV28
CDR3 protein: CASSFGGASTDTQYF

J gene: TRBJ2-7
V gene: TRBV7-2
CDR3 protein: CASRLQGSEQYF

J gene: TRBJ1-4
V gene: TRBV5-1
CDR3 protein: CASSLAPSGTGEKLFF

J gene: TRBJ2-7
V gene: TRBV7-9
CDR3 protein: CASSLGGVGQKTYEQYF

J gene: TRBJ2-7
V gene: TRBV4-1
CDR3 protein: CASSQGRRAAYEQYF

J gene: TRBJ1-5
V gene: TRBV7-2
CDR3 protein: CASTVGQGTQPQHF

J gene: TRBJ1-2
V gene: TRBV29-1
CDR3 protein: CSARGGLDYGYTF

J gene: TRBJ2-1
V gene: TRBV5-1
CDR3 protein: CASSYTTGLAGGNNEQFF

J gene: TRBJ2-5
V gene: TRBV7-9
CDR3 protein: CASSLRTDLKETQYF

J gene: TRBJ2-2
V gene: TRBV11-2
CDR3 protein: CASSLNRQHTGELFF

J gene: TRBJ2-7
V gene: TRBV5-4
CDR3 protein: CASSLSAGGEIEQYF